The rows below give T cell receptor beta chains drawn from one sample of a study of cytomegalovirus exposure and HLA in healthy donors. TCRdb's table, derived via immunoSEQ multiplex PCR, lists solely in-frame clones and lacks some. Found here are 200,000 to 250,000 clones, around 80% of them singletons; the top ten hold around 0.63%. Sequenced: PBMCs. The receptor source for this set is a man between 18 and 29 years old in good health and CMV-seronegative. Each CDR3 is given with its conserved first and last residue. Each record gives: V gene, D gene, clone size, J gene, CDR3 DNA, CDR3 protein. The D gene is left open where the match is weak. Size tells how often a clone was seen (once, few, many) or the class of an expanded clone, and some rows leave it out.

TRBV2	.	.	TRBJ2-7	TGTGCCAGCAGTGCGCTCCCTCTAGCGCAGGACTCCTACGAGCAGTACTTC	CASSALPLAQDSYEQYF
TRBV7-2	TRBD2	.	TRBJ2-7	TGTGCCAGCAGCTTTCTAGCGGGAGGGTCGCACGAGCAGTACTTC	CASSFLAGGSHEQYF
TRBV10-3	TRBD2	.	TRBJ2-3	TGTGCCATCCAGGGACTAGCGGGGGTTACCCCCCACCCAGATACGCAGTATTTT	CAIQGLAGVTPHPDTQYF
TRBV7-6	TRBD1	.	TRBJ2-6	TGTGCCAGCAGCGTCACAGGGGGCGCATCTGGGGCCAACGTCCTGACTTTC	CASSVTGGASGANVLTF
TRBV15	.	.	TRBJ1-5	TGTGCCACCAGCAGACCTAATAGCAATCAGCCCCAGCATTTT	CATSRPNSNQPQHF
TRBV11-2	.	.	TRBJ1-2	TGTGCCAGCAGCTTGCAGGGGCGAGAAGGCGGCTACACCTTC	CASSLQGREGGYTF
TRBV2	.	.	TRBJ2-3	TGTGCCAGCAGTGCAGCGCAGGGGGGACATACGCAGTATTTT	CASSAAQGGHTQYF
TRBV6-5	TRBD2	.	TRBJ2-3	TGTGCCAGCAGCTCCGGCGGGAGAACCACAGATACGCAGTATTTT	CASSSGGRTTDTQYF
TRBV27	TRBD2	.	TRBJ2-7	TGTGCCAGCAGTTTATTTAGCGGGAGGCTCTCCGAGCAGTACTTC	CASSLFSGRLSEQYF
TRBV6-1	TRBD1	once	TRBJ1-1	TGTGCCGGCCAACAGGGGTCGTACACTGAAGCTTTCTTT	CAGQQGSYTEAFF
TRBV28	TRBD2	.	TRBJ2-3	TGTGCCAGCAGTTTATATGCAAGCGGGGCCGCAGATACGCAGTATTTT	CASSLYASGAADTQYF
TRBV28	.	.	TRBJ1-1	TGTGCCAGCAGGGGGTCGGGGGATATGAACACTGAAGCCTTCTTT	CASRGSGDMNTEAFF
TRBV2	.	few	TRBJ1-2	TGTGCCAGCAGGAGAAGACAGGATGCCTATGGCTACACCTTC	CASRRRQDAYGYTF
TRBV19	TRBD1	few	TRBJ1-5	TGTGCCACCGCGGACAGGGTAGGGCAGCCCCAGCATTTT	CATADRVGQPQHF
TRBV6-1	TRBD1	few	TRBJ1-5	TGTGCCAGCAGTGTGGACAGGGGGCAGAATCAGCCCCAGCATTTT	CASSVDRGQNQPQHF
TRBV12-2	.	.	TRBJ2-1	TGTGCAAGTCGCTTCTCGACTAGCGGGGGGAGGGACAATGAGCAGTTCTTC	CASRFSTSGGRDNEQFF
TRBV5-4	TRBD1	few	TRBJ2-7	TGTGCCAGCAGCTTAGGGGACAGACCCTACGAGCAGTACTTC	CASSLGDRPYEQYF
TRBV30	TRBD2	.	TRBJ2-7	TGTGCCTGGATGGCGGGAGTGGGGGAGCAGTACTTC	CAWMAGVGEQYF
TRBV5-6	.	.	TRBJ1-1	TGTGCCAGCAGCTTGGAGGCGGCGGAAGCTTTCTTT	CASSLEAAEAFF
TRBV27	TRBD2	.	TRBJ2-3	TGTGCCAGCAGTTCTTTAGCGGGACACACAGATACGCAGTATTTT	CASSSLAGHTDTQYF
TRBV5-1	.	.	TRBJ1-1	TGCGCCAGCAGCTTGGGACAAACGTCTGAAGCTTTCTTT	CASSLGQTSEAFF
TRBV5-6	.	.	TRBJ1-4	TGTGCCAGCAGCTTGGGCGGGCCTAATGAAAAACTGTTTTTT	CASSLGGPNEKLFF
TRBV7-2	.	.	TRBJ1-2	TGTGCCAGCAGCTTCTTGGGCGTTAGGCATGGCTACACCTTC	CASSFLGVRHGYTF
TRBV18	TRBD2	.	TRBJ2-1	TGTGCCAGCGCGGGAGAAGGCAATGAGCAGTTCTTC	CASAGEGNEQFF
TRBV5-1	.	.	TRBJ2-3	TGCGCCAGCAGCTTTTATGGCACAGATACGCAGTATTTT	CASSFYGTDTQYF
TRBV28	TRBD2	.	TRBJ2-3	TGTGCCAGCACCCACGGGGGGGCTGTAGGCACAGATACGCAGTATTTT	CASTHGGAVGTDTQYF
TRBV7-9	.	.	TRBJ1-2	TGTTCCAGCACCCCCGATTTTGTCATCCGGGACTCCTATGGCTACACCTTC	CSSTPDFVIRDSYGYTF
TRBV30	.	.	TRBJ2-1	TGTGCCTGGAGTGAGGGCCAGGGGAGTTACAATGAGCAGTTCTTC	CAWSEGQGSYNEQFF
TRBV15	.	.	TRBJ1-1	TGTGCCACCAGCAGAGCCCTGGAGGGGTCCACTGAAGCTTTCTTT	CATSRALEGSTEAFF
TRBV11-1	.	.	TRBJ2-7	TGTGCCAGCAGCTTCGACAGATTCTACGAGCAGTACTTC	CASSFDRFYEQYF
TRBV29-1	TRBD2	.	TRBJ2-5	TGCAGCGTTGAAGGGAGGCTAGCGGGAGCCCCCCAAGAGACCCAGTACTTC	CSVEGRLAGAPQETQYF
TRBV19	TRBD2	.	TRBJ2-1	TGTGCCAGTAGCGTGGGTGCAGGAGCGGGATACAATGAGCAGTTCTTC	CASSVGAGAGYNEQFF
TRBV30	TRBD1	few	TRBJ1-5	TGTGCCTGGAGTTTGGGACAGGCCTATCAGCCCCAGCATTTT	CAWSLGQAYQPQHF
TRBV2	TRBD2	.	TRBJ2-1	TGTGCCAGCAGTGAGCGACTAGCGGGAGGGAATGAGCAGTTCTTC	CASSERLAGGNEQFF
TRBV2	.	once	TRBJ1-1	TGTGCCACCCAGGGGAGTGGGGCTGAAGCTTTCTTT	CATQGSGAEAFF
TRBV10-3	TRBD1	.	TRBJ2-2	TGTGCCATCGGGAATGGACAGGGTAACACCGGGGAGCTGTTTTTT	CAIGNGQGNTGELFF
TRBV11-2	TRBD1	few	TRBJ2-5	TGTGCCAGCAGCCCGAGGGGGACAGGGGGTGGAGAGACCCAGTACTTC	CASSPRGTGGGETQYF
TRBV9	TRBD2	.	TRBJ2-1	TGTGCCAGCAGCGTAGGGACTAGCGGGAGGGCCATCAATGAGCAGTTCTTC	CASSVGTSGRAINEQFF
TRBV19	TRBD2	.	TRBJ2-3	TGTGCCAGTAGTGCCACTAGCGTAACAGATACGCAGTATTTT	CASSATSVTDTQYF
TRBV5-1	.	.	TRBJ1-3	TGCGCCAGCAGCTTGTCGGTCTCTGGAAACACCATATATTTT	CASSLSVSGNTIYF
TRBV4-1	TRBD1	.	TRBJ2-2	TGCGCCAGCAGCCAAGAGGGACAGGGGTACACCGGGGAGCTGTTTTTT	CASSQEGQGYTGELFF
TRBV2	TRBD2	.	TRBJ2-7	TGTGCCAGCAGTGCTACAAGCGGGATAAGCTCCTACGAGCAGTACTTC	CASSATSGISSYEQYF
TRBV27	.	.	TRBJ2-7	TGTGCCAGCAGTTTATCGAACTACTACGAGCAGTACTTC	CASSLSNYYEQYF
TRBV27	TRBD1	.	TRBJ2-3	TGTGCCAGCAGGCCCGGACGTATCACCGGACAGGGGGCAGATACGCAGTATTTT	CASRPGRITGQGADTQYF
TRBV5-1	TRBD2	.	TRBJ2-2	TGCGCCAGCAGCCCCTGGGGGACTAGCGGGAGTCCAGGCGGGGAGCTGTTTTTT	CASSPWGTSGSPGGELFF
TRBV7-9	.	.	TRBJ1-3	TGTGCCAGCAGCTTAAGGACACCAACTGGAAACACCATATATTTT	CASSLRTPTGNTIYF
TRBV29-1	.	.	TRBJ2-7	TGCAGCGGCGCAGGGGGAGGCGAGCAGTACTTC	CSGAGGGEQYF
TRBV29-1	.	.	TRBJ1-1	TGCAGCGTTGGATCTCCCCAGATGTACACTGAAGCTTTCTTT	CSVGSPQMYTEAFF
TRBV11-3	TRBD1	once	TRBJ1-1	TGTGCCAGCAGCGGGACAGGGATGAACACTGAAGCTTTCTTT	CASSGTGMNTEAFF
TRBV6-5	TRBD2	few	TRBJ2-1	TGTGCCAGCAGTTACCGCGGGAGCTCCTACAATGAGCAGTTCTTC	CASSYRGSSYNEQFF
TRBV6-5	TRBD1	.	TRBJ2-5	TGTGCCAGCAGTTACCAGGGGGCGATTTGGGAGACCCAGTACTTC	CASSYQGAIWETQYF
TRBV19	.	.	TRBJ2-5	TGTGCCAGTACCGCGAGGGGGGGAAAAGAGACCCAGTACTTC	CASTARGGKETQYF